The next 11 T cell receptor beta chains were all read from a single sample in a study of cytomegalovirus exposure and HLA in healthy donors. The PCR was carried out with 60 Vbeta primers and 13 Jbeta primers. Data came from immunoSEQ multiplex PCR; TCRdb stores just in-frame clones and leaves some out. The sample has 200,000 or so clones, roughly 80% seen once; the top ten hold 3% to 4.5%. The sequenced material came from PBMCs. The receptors originated from a male donor in good health and CMV-seronegative.

The genes are TRBV7-2 and TRBJ2-7, with D maybe TRBD1 (5 bases). The CDR3 spans 16 residues. Trimming stripped 0 bases from V and 2 bases from J, with 14 bases between. Germline CDR1 is SGHTA and CDR2 is FQGNSA. The chain's CDR3 is CASSLAGAYPPYEQYF. CDR3 coding DNA: TGTGCCAGCAGCTTAGCAGGGGCTTACCCTCCCTACGAGCAGTACTTC.

The gene calls are TRBV7-2 and TRBJ2-5, with TRBD1 matching over 9 bases. Losses at the gene ends were 4 bases for V and 7 bases for J; bases not matched to a gene: 10. CDR1 and CDR2 from the germline V gene are SGHTA and FQGNSA. This CDR3 contains 15 residues. This CDR3 is CASSYTTGGRGTQYF. In nucleotides, the CDR3 is TGTGCCAGCAGCTATACGACAGGGGGGCGCGGGACCCAGTACTTC.

This clone was observed a few times. Other nucleotide sequences in the sample specify the same CDR3. The chain recombines TRBV30 with TRBJ2-1; a weak D match, TRBD2 (6 bases). CDR3 length: 14 amino acids. Per the germline V gene, CDR1 is GTSNPN and CDR2 is SVGIG (reference sequence). Trimming removed 2 bases at V and 2 bases at J, with 10 bases between. CDR3 DNA sequence: TGTGCCTGGAGTACGGGAGTACCCTACAATGAGCAGTTCTTC. Translated, it gives CAWSTGVPYNEQFF.

The chain has TRBV9 and TRBJ2-3; D remains unclear. Germline V gene sequence: CDR1 SGDLS, CDR2 YYNGEE. Trimming took off 4 bases at V and 2 bases at J, with 14 bases between the two ends. CDR3 length: 15 residues. The CDR3 nucleotides are TGTGCCAGCAGCTTCAGCGTTGCCGTCACAGATACGCAGTATTTT. The encoded protein is CASSFSVAVTDTQYF.

CDR3 loop: CASSLTGGLSYEQYF. CDR3 in DNA: TGTGCCAGCAGCTTGACGGGAGGACTCTCCTACGAGCAGTACTTC. V is TRBV5-4 and J is TRBJ2-7, with 7 bases fitting TRBD2. Losses at the gene ends were 1 base for V and 0 bases for J; bases not matched to a gene: 4. This CDR3 region has 15 residues. Germline V gene data show CDR1 as SGHNT and CDR2 as YYREEE (reference sequence).

The gene calls are TRBV7-2 and TRBJ2-5, with 11 nucleotides matching TRBD1. The DNA end is a closer match to TRBJ2-7, so the J assignment may be wrong. This CDR3 has 15 residues. Germline lookup yields CDR1 SGHTA and CDR2 FQGNSA. The chain's CDR3 is CASSSPGTGGYEQYF. The CDR3 nucleotides read TGTGCCAGCAGCTCCCCCGGGACAGGGGGCTACGAGCAGTACTTC.

J is TRBJ2-6 and V is TRBV19, with unresolved D. Germline CDR1 reads LNHDA; CDR2 reads SQIVND (reference sequence). CDR3 length: 16 residues. V shed 3 bases and J shed 0 bases, with 9 bases lying between them. CDR3 nucleotides: TGTGCCAGTAGTATCAGACCGGGCTCTGGGGCCAACGTCCTGACTTTC. Its translation: CASSIRPGSGANVLTF.

The rearrangement links TRBV18 to TRBJ2-1, with TRBD2 matching 15 bases. CDR1 and CDR2 (germline): KGHSH, LQKENI. The CDR3 length is 20 residues. V lost 0 bases, J lost 2 bases, and 8 bases stayed unmatched. The CDR3 bases are TGTGCCAGCTCACCACCCCGGACTAGCGGGAGGGGGACACCCTACAATGAGCAGTTCTTC. It yields the protein CASSPPRTSGRGTPYNEQFF.

The V gene is TRBV7-2, the J gene TRBJ1-1; perhaps TRBD1 as D (5 bases). Trimming took 11 bases from V and 0 from J, leaving 7 bases between them. Germline loops: CDR1 SGHTA, CDR2 FQGNSA. This CDR3 has 11 residues. The CDR3 region has the DNA TGTGCCGACAGCCTGAACACTGAAGCTTTCTTT. It specifies CADSLNTEAFF.

In regard to this clone: Mismatch with germline at one junction end may stem from a read error. V gene TRBV7-7 combines with J gene TRBJ2-5, with D perhaps matching TRBD2 (6 bases). The length of the CDR3 is 15 residues. CDR1 SSHAT and CDR2 FNYEAQ come from the germline V gene (reference sequence). CDR3 region: CASSLHPGARETQYF. The CDR3 coding sequence is TGTGCTAGCAGCTTACACCCGGGAGCGAGGGAGACCCAGTACTTC.

The chain uses TRBV5-1 and TRBJ1-1; D is perhaps TRBD1 (6 bases). The ends were cut back, 4 bases at V and 0 bases at J, with 19 bases in the middle. Germline lookup yields CDR1 SGHRS and CDR2 YFSETQ. CDR3 length: 17 residues. CDR3 region: CASSPVPGALVNTEAFF. CDR3 DNA: TGCGCCAGCAGCCCGGTGCCAGGGGCCTTGGTGAACACTGAAGCTTTCTTT.